A selection of T cell receptor beta chains follows, all from one sample in a study of blood T cell repertoires in COVID-19. Measured with immunoSEQ multiplex PCR; TCRdb has only the in-frame clones, and not every one. The sample shows tens of thousands of clones, approximately 80% of them seen only once. The material sequenced was peripheral blood. These receptors were obtained from a human donor in a cohort sampled during active or convalescent COVID-19. CDR3s include the opening cysteine and the closing phenylalanine or tryptophan. A D gene is named only where the DNA matches it firmly. For some rows the clone size is stated as once, few or many, or as a class when expanded; others skip it.

D: NA
V: TRBV6-5
J: TRBJ1-1
size: NA
CDR3: CASSYSDTEAFF
DNA: TGTGCCAGCAGTTACTCCGACACTGAAGCTTTCTTT

D: NA
V: TRBV18
J: TRBJ2-3
size: NA
CDR3: CASSPPYQGTDTQYF
DNA: TGTGCCAGCTCACCACCGTACCAGGGAACAGATACGCAGTATTTT

D: NA
V: TRBV6-5
J: TRBJ1-4
size: NA
CDR3: CASMTGNSEKLFF
DNA: TGTGCCAGCATGACAGGAAACTCGGAAAAACTGTTTTTT

D: TRBD2
V: TRBV18
J: TRBJ2-1
size: NA
CDR3: CASSTGLAGPYNEQFF
DNA: TGTGCCAGCTCAACGGGACTAGCGGGGCCTTACAATGAGCAGTTCTTC

D: TRBD1
V: TRBV6-5
J: TRBJ1-2
size: NA
CDR3: CASSSGTGGGYGYTF
DNA: TGTGCCAGCAGTTCCGGGACAGGGGGCGGCTATGGCTACACCTTC

D: NA
V: TRBV6-2/TRBV6-3
J: TRBJ2-7
size: NA
CDR3: CASSPAGEQYF
DNA: TGTGCCAGCAGCCCGGCGGGCGAGCAGTACTTC

D: TRBD1
V: TRBV7-3
J: TRBJ1-1
size: few
CDR3: CASSLWTGGVGTEAFF
DNA: TGTGCCAGCAGCTTATGGACAGGGGGCGTGGGAACTGAAGCTTTCTTT

D: NA
V: TRBV5-8
J: TRBJ2-3
size: NA
CDR3: CASSPGLRTQYF
DNA: TGTGCCAGCAGCCCTGGACTACGTACGCAGTATTTT

D: TRBD1
V: TRBV4-3
J: TRBJ1-2
size: NA
CDR3: CASARRAGGNYGYTF
DNA: TGCGCCAGCGCAAGAAGGGCAGGGGGAAACTATGGCTACACCTTC

D: NA
V: TRBV7-9
J: TRBJ1-2
size: NA
CDR3: CASSSLGYGYTF
DNA: TGTGCCAGCAGCTCCCTCGGCTATGGCTACACCTTC

D: TRBD2
V: TRBV7-2
J: TRBJ2-3
size: NA
CDR3: CASSLLAGGENTQYF
DNA: TGTGCCAGCAGCCTACTAGCGGGGGGAGAGAATACGCAGTATTTT

D: TRBD1
V: TRBV6-4
J: TRBJ1-2
size: NA
CDR3: CASSDSGTGYGYTF
DNA: TGTGCCAGCAGTGACTCGGGGACAGGGTATGGCTACACCTTC

D: NA
V: TRBV7-2
J: TRBJ1-1
size: NA
CDR3: CASRPDRKNTEAFF
DNA: TGTGCCAGCAGGCCCGACAGGAAGAACACTGAAGCTTTCTTT

D: NA
V: TRBV18
J: TRBJ1-1
size: NA
CDR3: CASSPASRNTEAFF
DNA: TGTGCCAGCTCACCAGCGTCCCGGAACACTGAAGCTTTCTTT

D: TRBD1
V: TRBV19
J: TRBJ1-5
size: NA
CDR3: CASSTWTGRMQPQHF
DNA: TGTGCCAGTAGTACTTGGACAGGTAGGATGCAGCCCCAGCATTTT

D: TRBD1
V: TRBV4-2
J: TRBJ1-5
size: once
CDR3: CASTLGLTPGQGRRNPYSNQPQHF
DNA: TGTGCCAGCACCCTAGGGTTGACACCGGGACAGGGTCGAAGGAACCCCTATAGCAATCAGCCCCAGCATTTT

D: NA
V: TRBV9
J: TRBJ2-7
size: NA
CDR3: CASSVGPGDIYEQYF
DNA: TGTGCCAGCAGCGTAGGTCCAGGGGATATTTACGAGCAGTACTTC

D: NA
V: TRBV2
J: TRBJ1-1
size: NA
CDR3: CASSEAQGNTEAFF
DNA: TGTGCCAGCAGTGAAGCACAGGGGAACACTGAAGCTTTCTTT

D: NA
V: TRBV7-6
J: TRBJ2-2
size: NA
CDR3: CASSLVMGGTGELFF
DNA: TGTGCCAGCAGCTTAGTTATGGGGGGCACCGGGGAGCTGTTTTTT

D: NA
V: TRBV7-2
J: TRBJ1-5
size: NA
CDR3: CASSLAPQGSNQPQHF
DNA: TGTGCCAGCAGCTTAGCGCCTCAGGGGAGCAATCAGCCCCAGCATTTT

D: TRBD1
V: TRBV7-2
J: TRBJ1-6
size: NA
CDR3: CASSLSGGTGNSPLHF
DNA: TGTGCCAGCAGCTTAAGTGGTGGGACAGGGAATTCACCCCTCCACTTT

D: TRBD2
V: TRBV5-8
J: TRBJ2-5
size: NA
CDR3: CASSLGRAGVQETQYF
DNA: TGTGCCAGCAGCTTGGGTAGGGCGGGGGTACAAGAGACCCAGTACTTC

D: NA
V: TRBV11-3
J: TRBJ2-2
size: NA
CDR3: CASSSTGTNTGELFF
DNA: TGTGCCAGCTCCTCCACAGGGACGAACACCGGGGAGCTGTTTTTT

D: TRBD2
V: TRBV27
J: TRBJ2-3
size: NA
CDR3: CASSLSTSGHSSDTQYF
DNA: TGTGCCAGCAGTTTATCGACTAGCGGGCATTCTTCAGATACGCAGTATTTT

D: TRBD1
V: TRBV18
J: TRBJ2-4
size: few
CDR3: CASSPDRGQNIQYF
DNA: TGTGCCAGCTCCCCAGACAGGGGACAAAACATTCAGTACTTC

D: NA
V: TRBV7-6
J: TRBJ2-1
size: NA
CDR3: CASSPRNSYNEQFF
DNA: TGTGCCAGCAGCCCCAGGAATTCCTACAATGAGCAGTTCTTC

D: NA
V: TRBV7-9
J: TRBJ1-1
size: once
CDR3: CASSLRTVNTEAFF
DNA: TGTGCCAGCAGCCTACGGACAGTGAACACTGAAGCTTTCTTT

D: NA
V: TRBV7-9
J: TRBJ1-1
size: NA
CDR3: CASSTGTTTEAFF
DNA: TGTGCCAGCAGCACCGGGACAACCACTGAAGCTTTCTTT

D: NA
V: TRBV19
J: TRBJ2-7
size: NA
CDR3: CASSNKGRIDNYEQYF
DNA: TGTGCCAGTAGTAATAAGGGGAGGATAGATAACTACGAGCAGTACTTC

D: NA
V: TRBV6-5
J: TRBJ1-2
size: NA
CDR3: CASSKLGGSNYGYTF
DNA: TGTGCCAGCAGTAAACTGGGGGGATCTAACTATGGCTACACCTTC

D: TRBD1
V: TRBV6-5
J: TRBJ2-2
size: NA
CDR3: CASHRGTNTGELFF
DNA: TGTGCCAGTCACAGGGGTACGAACACCGGGGAGCTGTTTTTT

D: NA
V: TRBV4-3
J: TRBJ1-4
size: NA
CDR3: CASSSRTTLEKLFF
DNA: TGCGCCAGCAGCTCCCGGACAACCCTTGAAAAACTGTTTTTT

D: TRBD2
V: TRBV18
J: TRBJ2-3
size: NA
CDR3: CASSPSGGRNTQYF
DNA: TGTGCCAGCTCACCTAGCGGGGGGCGGAATACGCAGTATTTT

D: NA
V: TRBV18
J: TRBJ2-4
size: NA
CDR3: CASSPSEVGDIQYF
DNA: TGTGCCAGCTCACCTTCGGAGGTCGGAGACATTCAGTACTTC

D: NA
V: TRBV7-9
J: TRBJ2-5
size: NA
CDR3: CASSLEAGRVGKTQYF
DNA: TGTGCCAGCAGCTTAGAAGCGGGCAGGGTAGGGAAGACCCAGTACTTC

D: NA
V: TRBV18
J: TRBJ1-4
size: NA
CDR3: CASSPKTGGTTNEKLFF
DNA: TGTGCCAGCTCACCAAAAACCGGGGGTACAACTAATGAAAAACTGTTTTTT

D: TRBD1
V: TRBV7-9
J: TRBJ1-6
size: NA
CDR3: CASSLNRDRGNSPLHF
DNA: TGTGCCAGCAGCCTAAACCGGGACAGGGGGAATTCACCCCTCCACTTT

D: TRBD2
V: TRBV7-9
J: TRBJ2-3
size: NA
CDR3: CASSFPGLAGALTDTQYF
DNA: TGTGCCAGCAGCTTTCCGGGACTAGCGGGGGCCCTCACTGATACGCAGTATTTT

D: TRBD1
V: TRBV4-1
J: TRBJ1-1
size: few
CDR3: CASRLGTGNTEAFF
DNA: TGCGCCAGCAGACTCGGGACAGGGAACACTGAAGCTTTCTTT

D: TRBD2
V: TRBV5-1
J: TRBJ2-3
size: NA
CDR3: CASSDLAGGRDTQYF
DNA: TGCGCCAGCAGCGACCTAGCGGGGGGTCGGGATACGCAGTATTTT

D: NA
V: TRBV24-1
J: TRBJ2-7
size: NA
CDR3: CATSDQQVHEQYF
DNA: TGTGCCACCAGTGATCAACAGGTCCACGAGCAGTACTTC

D: NA
V: TRBV21-1
J: TRBJ2-5
size: NA
CDR3: CASKRGPEETQYF
DNA: TGTGCCAGCAAAAGGGGGCCCGAAGAGACCCAGTACTTC

D: NA
V: TRBV2
J: TRBJ2-2
size: NA
CDR3: CASSESGLSHTGELFF
DNA: TGTGCCAGCAGTGAATCTGGGCTCAGTCACACCGGGGAGCTGTTTTTT

D: NA
V: TRBV2
J: TRBJ1-1
size: NA
CDR3: CASHRTDWGPPAGAFF
DNA: TGTGCCAGCCACCGAACGGATTGGGGGCCCCCCGCCGGCGCTTTCTTT

D: TRBD2
V: TRBV5-1
J: TRBJ2-5
size: NA
CDR3: CASSYGGGSQETQYF
DNA: TGCGCCAGCAGCTACGGCGGGGGGTCCCAAGAGACCCAGTACTTC

D: NA
V: TRBV7-2
J: TRBJ2-5
size: NA
CDR3: CASSLAKGLQETQYF
DNA: TGTGCCAGCAGCTTAGCGAAGGGACTCCAAGAGACCCAGTACTTC

D: NA
V: TRBV11-2
J: TRBJ1-6
size: NA
CDR3: CASSLAGDSPLHF
DNA: TGTGCCAGCAGCTTAGCTGGAGATTCACCCCTCCACTTT

D: NA
V: TRBV6-2/TRBV6-3
J: TRBJ1-1
size: NA
CDR3: CASRPQGLNTEAFF
DNA: TGTGCCAGCAGACCTCAGGGGCTGAACACTGAAGCTTTCTTT

D: TRBD1
V: TRBV7-2
J: TRBJ1-2
size: NA
CDR3: CASSLPGTGRLGGYTF
DNA: TGTGCCAGCAGCTTACCGGGGACAGGGAGGTTGGGGGGCTACACCTTC

D: TRBD1
V: TRBV7-2
J: TRBJ1-1
size: NA
CDR3: CASSYRGLNTEAFF
DNA: TGTGCCAGCAGCTACAGGGGTCTTAACACTGAAGCTTTCTTT

D: NA
V: TRBV7-2
J: TRBJ2-3
size: NA
CDR3: CASSSQSGSRTDTQYF
DNA: TGTGCCAGCAGCTCCCAGAGCGGCAGTCGCACAGATACGCAGTATTTT

D: NA
V: TRBV19
J: TRBJ1-2
size: NA
CDR3: CASSMGWAGYDGYTF
DNA: TGTGCCAGTAGTATGGGGTGGGCGGGGTACGATGGCTACACCTTC

D: NA
V: TRBV19
J: TRBJ2-2
size: few
CDR3: CASSLISTPGELFF
DNA: TGTGCCAGTAGTCTGATTAGTACCCCCGGGGAGCTGTTTTTT